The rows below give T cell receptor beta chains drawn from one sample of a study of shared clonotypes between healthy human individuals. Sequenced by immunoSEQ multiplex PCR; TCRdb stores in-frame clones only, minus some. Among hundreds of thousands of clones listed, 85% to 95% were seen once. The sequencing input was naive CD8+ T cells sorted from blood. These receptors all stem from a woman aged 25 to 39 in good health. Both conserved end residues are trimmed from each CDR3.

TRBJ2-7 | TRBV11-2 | ASSLANWAEQY
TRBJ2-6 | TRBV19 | ASTMGPYGANVLT
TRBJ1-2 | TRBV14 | ASSLAGNYGYT
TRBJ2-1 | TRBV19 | ASSSLAENEQF
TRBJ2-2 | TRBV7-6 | ASSATAGAYTGELF
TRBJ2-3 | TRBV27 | ASIHRTGLSDTQY
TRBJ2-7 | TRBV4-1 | ASSQDMQGPSYEQY
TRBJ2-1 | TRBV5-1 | ASSLVLAGGPSHEQF
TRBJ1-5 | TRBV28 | ASSSRQGSNQPQH
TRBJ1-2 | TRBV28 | ASSLLSLGSNYGYT
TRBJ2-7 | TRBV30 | AWDWGPSYEQY
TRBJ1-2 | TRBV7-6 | ASSPDPRGGYGYT
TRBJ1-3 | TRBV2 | ALGRLGNTIY
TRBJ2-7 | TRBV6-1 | ASSEAGYEQY
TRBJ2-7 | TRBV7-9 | ASSLARDDSYEQY
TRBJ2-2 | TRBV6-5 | ASSYSRGWFTGELF
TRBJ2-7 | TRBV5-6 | ASSSLAKSYEQY
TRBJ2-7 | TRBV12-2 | ASRFLEGTSGSRLYEQY
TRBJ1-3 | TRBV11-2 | ASSMGSSGNTIY
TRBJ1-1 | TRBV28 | ASSLGRGGYTEAF
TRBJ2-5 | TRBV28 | ASSSSWTDGTTQY
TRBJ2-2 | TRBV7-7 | ASSSGFWAGELF
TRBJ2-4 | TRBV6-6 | ASRARGENIQY
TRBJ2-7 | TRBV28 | ASSLYRLAGVHEQY
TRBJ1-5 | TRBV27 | ASSLGQGINQPQH
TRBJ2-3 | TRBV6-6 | ASSYTQGGDTQY
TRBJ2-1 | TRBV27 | ASSLTSAYNEQF
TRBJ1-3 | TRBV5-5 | ASSLGARTGNTIY
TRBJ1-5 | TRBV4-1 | ASSVSGSGQPQH
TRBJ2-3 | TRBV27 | ASRTSTDTQY
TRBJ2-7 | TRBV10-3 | AISLGQGFHEQY
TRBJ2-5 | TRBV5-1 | ASKAGSRETQY
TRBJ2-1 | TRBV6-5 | ASSSAGGGPPREQF
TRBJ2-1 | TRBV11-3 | ASSSPPEQF
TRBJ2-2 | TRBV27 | ASSLLAPGELF
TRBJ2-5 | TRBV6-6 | ASSEGRIQETQY
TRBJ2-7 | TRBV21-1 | ASSKGLSWGREQY
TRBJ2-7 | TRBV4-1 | ASSQDSGGPYEQY
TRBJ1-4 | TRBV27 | ASSLLGTDEKLF
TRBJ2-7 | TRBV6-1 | ASSEPAAPGGGPYEQY
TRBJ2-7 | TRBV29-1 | SVDDRDHKGEQY
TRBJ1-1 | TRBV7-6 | ASSSSMNTEAF
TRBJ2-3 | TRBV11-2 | ASSFRSGVRVTDTQY
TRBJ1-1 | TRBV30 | AWSVRNTEAF
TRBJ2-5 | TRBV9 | ASSSRLALASDGTQY
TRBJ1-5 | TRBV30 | AWSFHGLIWHQPQH
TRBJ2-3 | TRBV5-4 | ASSLSGERTDTQY
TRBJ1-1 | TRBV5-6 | ASSLLEGPVNTEAF